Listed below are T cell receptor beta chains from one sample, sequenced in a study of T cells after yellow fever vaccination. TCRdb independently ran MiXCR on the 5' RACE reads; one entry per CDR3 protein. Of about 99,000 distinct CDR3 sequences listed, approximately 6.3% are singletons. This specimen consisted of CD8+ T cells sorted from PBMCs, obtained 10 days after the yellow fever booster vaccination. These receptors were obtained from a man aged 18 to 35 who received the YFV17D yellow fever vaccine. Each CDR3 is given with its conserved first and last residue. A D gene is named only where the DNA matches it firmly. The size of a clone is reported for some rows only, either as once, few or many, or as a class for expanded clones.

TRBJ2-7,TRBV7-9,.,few,CASSPKPQGPTSYEQYF,TGTGCCAGCAGCCCTAAACCACAGGGACCTACCTCCTACGAGCAGTACTTC
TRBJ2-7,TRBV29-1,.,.,CSAGTPFNEQYF,TGCAGCGCCGGGACCCCCTTTAACGAGCAGTACTTC
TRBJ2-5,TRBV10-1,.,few,CASSEEGWRRPQYF,TGCGCCAGCAGTGAGGAAGGCTGGAGAAGGCCCCAGTACTTC
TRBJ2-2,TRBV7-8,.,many,CASRNTNTGELFF,TGTGCCAGCAGGAACACGAACACCGGGGAGCTGTTTTTT
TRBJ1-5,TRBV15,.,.,CATSRTRGVQHF,TGTGCCACCAGCAGGACCCGCGGAGTTCAGCATTTT
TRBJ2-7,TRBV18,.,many,CASSLTGGTGTYEQYF,TGTGCCAGCTCCCTCACGGGGGGGACAGGGACGTACGAGCAGTACTTC
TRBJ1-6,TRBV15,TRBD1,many,CATSRGGQGGNSPLHF,TGTGCCACCAGCAGGGGTGGACAGGGTGGTAATTCACCCCTCCACTTT
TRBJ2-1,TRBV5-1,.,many,CASSLRGLIDEQFF,TGCGCCAGCAGCTTAAGGGGGTTGATCGATGAGCAGTTCTTC
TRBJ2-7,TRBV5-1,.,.,CASSFAASYEQYF,TGCGCCAGCAGCTTCGCGGCCTCCTACGAGCAGTACTTC
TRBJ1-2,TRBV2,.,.,CARRDNHGYGYTF,TGTGCCAGGAGGGACAACCACGGGTATGGCTACACCTTC
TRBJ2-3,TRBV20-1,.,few,CSARSLSGYTDTQYF,TGCAGTGCTAGATCACTTAGCGGCTACACAGATACGCAGTATTTT
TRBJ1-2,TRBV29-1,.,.,CSVDLGHGYTF,TGCAGCGTTGATTTAGGGCACGGCTACACCTTC
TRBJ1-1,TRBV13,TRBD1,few,CASSPYRQGMNTEAFF,TGTGCCAGCAGTCCTTACCGACAGGGGATGAACACTGAAGCTTTCTTT
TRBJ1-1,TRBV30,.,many,CAWSEIMNTEAFF,TGTGCCTGGAGTGAGATCATGAACACTGAAGCTTTCTTT
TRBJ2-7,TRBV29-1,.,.,CSVEAASESSYEQYF,TGCAGCGTTGAAGCCGCTAGCGAGAGCTCCTACGAGCAGTACTTC
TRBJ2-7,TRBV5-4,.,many,CASSLGVSAGEQYF,TGTGCCAGCAGCTTGGGGGTCTCCGCGGGGGAGCAGTACTTC
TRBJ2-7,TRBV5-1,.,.,CASSSLPASYEQYF,TGCGCCAGCAGCTCCTTGCCGGCATCCTACGAGCAGTACTTC
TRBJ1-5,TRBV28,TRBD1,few,CASTDAGTVTYSNQPQHF,TGTGCCAGCACCGACGCCGGGACAGTTACCTATAGCAATCAGCCCCAGCATTTT
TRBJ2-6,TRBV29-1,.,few,CSVSTEDGANVLTF,TGCAGCGTCTCGACAGAAGACGGGGCCAACGTCCTGACTTTC
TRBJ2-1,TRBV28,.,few,CASSLLGVNNEQFF,TGTGCCAGCAGTTTGTTAGGGGTGAACAATGAGCAGTTCTTC
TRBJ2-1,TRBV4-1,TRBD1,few,CASSGTGVNEQFF,TGCGCCAGCAGCGGGACAGGGGTCAATGAGCAGTTCTTC
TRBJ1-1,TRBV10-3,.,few,CAIRNIGVNTEAFF,TGTGCCATCAGGAACATTGGGGTGAACACTGAAGCTTTCTTT
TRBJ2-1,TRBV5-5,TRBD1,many,CASSFYAQGHNEQFF,TGTGCCAGCAGCTTTTATGCACAGGGGCACAATGAGCAGTTCTTC
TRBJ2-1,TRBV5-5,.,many,CASSLGAGINNEQFF,TGTGCCAGCAGCTTGGGAGCAGGGATAAACAATGAGCAGTTCTTC
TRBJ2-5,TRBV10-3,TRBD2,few,CAIRATGLAGPGTQYF,TGTGCCATCAGGGCTACTGGACTAGCGGGACCTGGGACCCAGTACTTC
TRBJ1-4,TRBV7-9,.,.,CASSLYRQGRTNEKLFF,TGTGCCAGCAGCCTATACAGGCAGGGTCGGACTAATGAAAAACTGTTTTTT
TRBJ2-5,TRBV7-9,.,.,CASSPPRGQETQYF,TGTGCCAGCAGCCCGCCGAGGGGCCAAGAGACCCAGTACTTC
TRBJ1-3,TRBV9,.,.,CASSEGYGNTIYF,TGTGCCAGCAGCGAGGGGTATGGAAACACCATATATTTT
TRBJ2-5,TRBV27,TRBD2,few,CASSFEAGVLETQYF,TGTGCCAGCAGTTTCGAAGCGGGGGTTTTAGAGACCCAGTACTTC
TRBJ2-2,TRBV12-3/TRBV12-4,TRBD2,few,CASSFAGGLTGELFF,TGTGCCAGCAGTTTTGCGGGGGGATTAACCGGGGAGCTGTTTTTT
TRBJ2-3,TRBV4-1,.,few,CASSQEWGDTQYF,TGCGCCAGCAGCCAAGAGTGGGGAGATACGCAGTATTTT
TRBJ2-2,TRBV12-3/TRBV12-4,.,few,CASSFGGNTGELFF,TGTGCCAGCAGTTTTGGCGGGAACACCGGGGAGCTGTTTTTT
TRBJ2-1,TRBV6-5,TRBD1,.,CASRRYRGAYNEQFF,TGTGCCAGCAGACGCTACAGGGGGGCCTACAATGAGCAGTTCTTC
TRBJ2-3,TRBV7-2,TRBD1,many,CASSPDRNTDTQYF,TGTGCCAGCAGCCCGGACAGGAACACAGATACGCAGTATTTT
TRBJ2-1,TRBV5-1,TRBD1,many,CASSLPAEEHRGSYNEQFF,TGCGCCAGCAGCTTGCCCGCCGAGGAACACAGGGGCTCCTACAATGAGCAGTTCTTC
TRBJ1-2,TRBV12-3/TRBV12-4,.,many,CASGPLSSYTF,TGTGCCAGCGGGCCCCTATCGAGCTACACCTTC
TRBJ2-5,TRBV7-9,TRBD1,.,CASSPTGSRETQYF,TGTGCCAGCAGCCCGACAGGGTCCCGGGAGACCCAGTACTTC
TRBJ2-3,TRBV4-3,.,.,CASSHELGPDTQYF,TGCGCCAGCAGCCACGAACTGGGCCCAGATACGCAGTATTTT
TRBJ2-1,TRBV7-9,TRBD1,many,CASSLGGGQGGDEQFF,TGTGCCAGCAGCTTAGGGGGGGGACAGGGCGGCGATGAGCAGTTCTTC
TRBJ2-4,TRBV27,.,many,CASSLAAKNIQYF,TGTGCCAGCAGTTTAGCGGCCAAAAACATTCAGTACTTC
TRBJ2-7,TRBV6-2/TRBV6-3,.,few,CASSRNTYEQYF,TGTGCCAGCAGCCGAAACACCTACGAGCAGTACTTC
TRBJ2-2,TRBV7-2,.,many,CASSLRAVLPNTGELFF,TGTGCCAGCAGCTTACGGGCAGTATTACCGAACACCGGGGAGCTGTTTTTT
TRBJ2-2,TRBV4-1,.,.,CASSQVAGINTGELFF,TGCGCCAGCAGCCAAGTCGCGGGGATAAACACCGGGGAGCTGTTTTTT
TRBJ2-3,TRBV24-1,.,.,CATSDTNGDTQYF,TGTGCCACCAGTGATACCAACGGGGATACGCAGTATTTT
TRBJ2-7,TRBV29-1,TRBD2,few,CSVEGAGGRNYEQYF,TGCAGCGTTGAAGGGGCGGGAGGGCGCAACTACGAGCAGTACTTC
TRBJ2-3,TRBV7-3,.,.,CASSLALDADTQYF,TGTGCCAGCAGCTTAGCCCTCGACGCGGATACGCAGTATTTT
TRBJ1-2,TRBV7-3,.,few,CASSLIGGPNYGYTF,TGTGCCAGCAGCTTAATTGGGGGTCCGAACTATGGCTACACCTTC